This T cell receptor beta chain was observed in a study of T-cell memory formation after mild COVID-19. TCRdb processed the 5' RACE reads anew with MiXCR; each CDR3 protein has one entry. The profile covers under 450,000 distinct CDR3 sequences, with about 22% appearing a single time and about 12% taken by the ten largest. Germline V gene sequence: CDR1 SGHTA, CDR2 FQGNSA. This CDR3 is 14 amino acids long. The V end was cut by 5 bases, the J end by 2 bases, with 13 bases between. General study points: Pre-infection memory already had some responding clones, implying cross-reactive memory joined.

Concerning this clonotype itself: Its specificity is unknown.

The chain couples TRBV7-2 to TRBJ2-7, with a weak D call TRBD2 (5 bases). The sequenced sample consisted of PBMCs or a T cell subset sorted from them (not recorded which). This TCR came from an adult woman who had mild COVID-19 (a few samples of this study predate the infection). Cell type and time point are not known. The CDR3 DNA is TGTGCCAGCAGCCGTTCAAACGGGGCCTACGAGCAGTACTTC. It codes for CASSRSNGAYEQYF. The full variable domain, with the rest looked up from reference TRBV7-2 and TRBJ2-7, is GAGVSQSPSNKVTEKGKDVELRCDPISGHTALYWYRQSLGQGLEFLIYFQGNSAPDKSGLPSDRFSAERTGGSVSTLTIQRTQQEDSAVYLCASSRSNGAYEQYFGPGTRLTVT.